This T cell receptor (beta chain) was captured by sequencing in a study of siplizumab effects on memory and regulatory T cells (dated by TCRdb to the late 2010s). Regarding the complete study: Paired mixed lymphocyte reactions were run with siplizumab at 1 ug/mL and without drug, across eight responder-stimulator pairs. The study looked at the effect of siplizumab, an anti-CD2 antibody, on alloreactive T-cell subsets in allogeneic mixed lymphocyte reactions made from human PBMCs.

Regarding this clone: This clone's antigen is unknown. One base away there is no much larger clone; base qualities are not given.

The protocol used for the library was the immunoSEQ multiplex PCR assay. Each sample had 85,000 to 100,000 TCR templates assayed by the deep sequencing platform. Genomic DNA extracted from sorted T cells was the material used for TCRbeta CDR3 sequencing. Turning to the authors' computational methods: The R programming language was used for clonal analysis of the TCRbeta CDR3 data. Alloreactive CD4+ and CD8+ clones were identified by comparing unstimulated samples to CFSE-low samples taken after the reaction. Alloreactive CD4+ clones were assigned to regulatory or non-regulatory origin by matching sequences to sorted unstimulated Treg and non-Treg repertoires. The table was pulled from immuneACCESS by TCRdb, which kept in-frame rearrangements only. Such tables lose some clones; where checked, under half of the loss comes from unresolved V genes, and the rest has no known cause. V, J and clone size derive from that table, while D and trimming were established from the DNA sequence. This sample lists approximately 12,000 clones; 45% to 50% were detected once. 30% to 45% of the sample rests with the top ten.

Trimming costs V 2 bases and J 6 bases, and their ends lie 11 bases apart. Via the germline V gene, CDR1 is SGHAT and CDR2 FQNNGV. From cysteine to phenylalanine, the CDR3 is 14 amino acids long. CDR3 DNA is the only sequence kept; it has 42 bases, read in frame from the first base. Cells from the mixed lymphocyte reactions were cocultured for about six days at 37 degrees C. Responder PBMCs were labelled with CFSE, stimulator PBMCs were labelled with Violet Dye, and the two were mixed at a 1:1 ratio. Sorted unstimulated T cells and proliferating T cells recovered from mixed lymphocyte reactions underwent TCRbeta CDR3 sequencing. Fresh whole blood from approximately 10 HLA-typed healthy donors was used to isolate PBMCs. For TCR sequencing, responder T cells that had proliferated and were CFSE-low were FACS-sorted once the mixed lymphocyte reaction was over. Findings and caveats that apply to the study as a whole: Because sequences below about 10^-5 frequency were poorly captured, only a minor fraction of alloreactive clones could be mapped to unstimulated subsets. Roughly 80-97% of proliferating CD4+ or CD8+ clones could not be assigned a naive or memory phenotype. Whether proliferating Tregs from siplizumab cultures actually had suppressive function was not functionally confirmed. In reactions with siplizumab, an average of 68.8% of mappable alloreactive CD4+ clones were Treg-derived, compared with approximately 29% in control reactions. Unstimulated naive T cells appeared more diverse than memory T cells, and naive cells seemed to contribute substantially to the alloresponse. The cumulative frequency of alloreactive sequences traceable to unstimulated CD4+ memory T cells was significantly reduced by siplizumab.

The receptor comes from a human donor in good health; the cells came from an allogeneic mixed lymphocyte reaction. Some clones in this sample may be carry-over from other donors' samples. Recombination linked TRBV11-2 to TRBJ2-1; 5 matching bases give a weak D call of TRBD2. Sequencing was done on a sample of CFSE-low (dividing) CD8+ T cells sorted from an allogeneic mixed lymphocyte reaction. The DNA sequence reads TGTGCCAGCAGCTTAAGCGGTAACCGCAATGAGCAGTTCTTC. Its product reads: CASSLSGNRNEQFF.